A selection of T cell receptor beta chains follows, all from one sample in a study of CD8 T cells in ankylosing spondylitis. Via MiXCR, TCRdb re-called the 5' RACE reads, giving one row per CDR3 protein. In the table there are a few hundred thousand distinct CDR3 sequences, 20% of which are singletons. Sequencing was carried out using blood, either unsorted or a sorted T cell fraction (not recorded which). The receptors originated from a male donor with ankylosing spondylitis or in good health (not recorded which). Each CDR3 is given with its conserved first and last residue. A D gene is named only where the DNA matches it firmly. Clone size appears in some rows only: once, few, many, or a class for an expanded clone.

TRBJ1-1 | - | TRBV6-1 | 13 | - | TGTGCCAGCAGAACCCCAGGTGACACTGAAGCTTTCTTT | CASRTPGDTEAFF
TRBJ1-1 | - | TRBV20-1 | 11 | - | TGCAGTGCCTCGAGAGACACTGAAGCTTTCTTT | CSASRDTEAFF
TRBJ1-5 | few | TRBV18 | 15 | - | TGTGCCAGCTCACCAACTCCGGGTCAAAATCAGCCCCAGCATTTT | CASSPTPGQNQPQHF
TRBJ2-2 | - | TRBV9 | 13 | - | TGTGCCAGCAGCGTAGTCGAGGGGGGGGAGCTGTTTTTT | CASSVVEGGELFF
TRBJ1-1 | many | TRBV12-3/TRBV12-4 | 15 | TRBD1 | TGTGCCAGCAGTAAACCGGGACAGGGAAACACTGAAGCTTTCTTT | CASSKPGQGNTEAFF
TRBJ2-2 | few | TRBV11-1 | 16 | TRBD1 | TGTGCCAGCAGCTTTGGGACAGGGGATCTAACCGGGGAGCTGTTTTTT | CASSFGTGDLTGELFF
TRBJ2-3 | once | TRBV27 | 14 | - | TGTGCCAGCAGTTTAGGTCTACCATCGGATACGCAGTATTTT | CASSLGLPSDTQYF
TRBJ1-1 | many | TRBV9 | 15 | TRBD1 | TGTGCCAGCAGCGGGTCCGGGACAGCGAACACTGAAGCTTTCTTT | CASSGSGTANTEAFF
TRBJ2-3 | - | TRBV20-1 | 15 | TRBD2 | TGCAGTGCTAGTTCACCTAGCGGGAGTTCAGATACGCAGTATTTT | CSASSPSGSSDTQYF
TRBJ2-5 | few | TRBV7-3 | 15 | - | TGTGCCAGCAGCTTAACGCGGGTAGTCCAAGAGACCCAGTACTTC | CASSLTRVVQETQYF
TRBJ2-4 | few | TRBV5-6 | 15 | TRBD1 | TGTGCCAGCGGGCACAGGGGGCTGGACAAAAACATTCAGTACTTC | CASGHRGLDKNIQYF
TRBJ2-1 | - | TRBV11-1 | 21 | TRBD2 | TGTGCCAGCAGCCTAACCCTCAGCACTAGCGGGACACCAAGCTCCTACAATGAGCAGTTCTTC | CASSLTLSTSGTPSSYNEQFF
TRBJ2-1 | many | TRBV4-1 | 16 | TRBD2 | TGCGCCAGCAGCCAGGACCGGGGGGTTGGCTACAATGAGCAGTTCTTC | CASSQDRGVGYNEQFF
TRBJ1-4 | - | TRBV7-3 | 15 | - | TGTGCCAGCAGCTTTCCAAGACAGGAGAATGAAAAACTGTTTTTT | CASSFPRQENEKLFF
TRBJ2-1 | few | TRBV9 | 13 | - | TGTGCCAGCAGCTCCTCACCTCGGGATGAGCAGTTCTTC | CASSSSPRDEQFF